These 8 T cell receptor beta chains originate from one sample sequenced in a study of blood T cell repertoires in COVID-19. Assay: immunoSEQ multiplex PCR; the TCRdb copy retains only in-frame clones and omits some. Among 190,000 or so clones listed, around 95% were seen once. Sequenced: peripheral blood. The receptors originated from a man in his thirties or forties with COVID-19, enrolled during active disease.

This chain uses TRBV19 with TRBJ1-4, with a tentative D call TRBD1 (6 bases). Trimming cost V 4 bases and J 7 bases, with 16 bases left between them. The germline gives CDR1 LNHDA, CDR2 SQIVND (reference sequence). This CDR3 has 15 residues. CDR3 nucleotides: TGTGCCAGTAGTAAAGAAACAGGGTTTTTTGAAAAACTGTTTTTT. Translating it yields CASSKETGFFEKLFF.

The rearrangement links TRBV5-4 to TRBJ1-2; D is uncertain. The CDR3 consists of 16 residues. V lost 0 bases and J lost 4, with 16 bases in between. Looked up from germline, CDR1 is SGHNT and CDR2 is YYREEE (reference sequence). In nucleotides, the CDR3 is TGTGCCAGCAGCTTGGCGGCAGAGCGTTTAGGCTATGGCTACACCTTC. It yields the protein CASSLAAERLGYGYTF.

The V and J genes are TRBV18 and TRBJ1-4, with D perhaps TRBD1 (6 bases). The CDR3 extends over 18 amino acids. The V end lost 3 bases, the J end lost 5 bases, and 22 bases lay between the germline ends. Looked up from germline, CDR1 is KGHSH and CDR2 is LQKENI. The CDR3 DNA follows: TGTGCCAGCTCACCGGTAGCTATGCAGGACAGCAGAAATGAAAAACTGTTTTTT. Protein sequence: CASSPVAMQDSRNEKLFF.

The chain uses TRBV9 and TRBJ2-5, with 7 bases aligning to TRBD2. V lost 0 bases, J lost 4 bases, and 6 bases stayed unmatched. The CDR3 sequence is 15 residues long. Germline V gene sequence: CDR1 SGDLS, CDR2 YYNGEE. CDR3 in amino acids: CASSVGAGLGETQYF. CDR3 coding DNA: TGTGCCAGCAGCGTAGGAGCGGGGCTGGGAGAGACCCAGTACTTC.

The CDR3 DNA reads TGCGCCAGCAGCTTAACAGGGCAAACTGGAAACACCATATATTTT. Its translation is CASSLTGQTGNTIYF. J is TRBJ1-3 and V is TRBV5-1, with a possible D match to TRBD1 (6 bases). V lost 2 bases and J lost 2, with 11 bases in between. The CDR3 covers 15 residues. Per germline, CDR1 SGHRS and CDR2 YFSETQ.

The DNA for the CDR3 is TGCGCCAGCAGCCAAGCGAACAGGGGTCCCAACTATGGCTACACCTTC. Amino acid sequence: CASSQANRGPNYGYTF. This rearrangement joins TRBV4-1 to TRBJ1-2; 7 positions match TRBD1. CDR3 length equals 16 residues. Germline CDR1 is MGHRA and CDR2 is YSYEKL. The trim removed 1 base at V and 2 bases at J, leaving 7 bases unmatched.

This sequence joins TRBV7-9 and TRBJ1-1; 8 bases line up with TRBD1. J was trimmed by 0 bases and V by 5 bases; bases with no gene match: 8. The CDR3 spans 16 residues. Germline-derived CDR1 and CDR2 are SEHNR and FQNEAQ (reference sequence). The CDR3 loop is CASSPHPGGVNTEAFF. The CDR3 DNA follows: TGTGCCAGCAGCCCCCATCCAGGGGGCGTGAACACTGAAGCTTTCTTT.

The chain carries TRBV30 and TRBJ1-3, with TRBD1 identical over 10 bases. V shed 5 bases and J 2 bases; nucleotides not matched to a gene: 6. CDR1 and CDR2 from the germline V gene are GTSNPN and SVGIG (reference sequence). The CDR3 loop spans 15 amino acids. For the CDR3, the DNA is TGTGCCTGGGACAGGGGGCGCGGTGCTGGAAACACCATATATTTT. Translated, it gives CAWDRGRGAGNTIYF.